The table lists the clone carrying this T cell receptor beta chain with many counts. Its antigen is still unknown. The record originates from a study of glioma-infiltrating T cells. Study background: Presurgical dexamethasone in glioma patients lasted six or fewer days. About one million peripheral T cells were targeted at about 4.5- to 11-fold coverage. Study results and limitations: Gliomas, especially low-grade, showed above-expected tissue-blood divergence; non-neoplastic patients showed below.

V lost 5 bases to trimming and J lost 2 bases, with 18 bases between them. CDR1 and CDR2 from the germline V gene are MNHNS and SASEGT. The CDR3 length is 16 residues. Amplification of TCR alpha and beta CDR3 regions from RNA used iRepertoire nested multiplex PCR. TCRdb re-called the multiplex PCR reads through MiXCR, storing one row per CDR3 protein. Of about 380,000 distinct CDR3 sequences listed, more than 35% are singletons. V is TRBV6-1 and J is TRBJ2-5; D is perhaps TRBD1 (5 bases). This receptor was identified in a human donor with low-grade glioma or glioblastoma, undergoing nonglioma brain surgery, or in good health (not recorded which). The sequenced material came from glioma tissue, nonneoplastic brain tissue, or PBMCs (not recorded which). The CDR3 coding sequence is TGTGCCAGCAGTTCCAAGACAGTTCCTCCACAAGAGACCCAGTACTTC. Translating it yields CASSSKTVPPQETQYF.